This is a list of T cell receptor beta chains from one sample in a study of blood T cell repertoires in COVID-19. The protocol was immunoSEQ multiplex PCR, while the TCRdb copy is restricted to in-frame clones and leaves out a portion. The sample has 300,000 to 350,000 clones, 75% to 90% seen once. Sequenced: PBMCs or T cells enriched from blood (not recorded which). The receptors derive from a man between 25 and 39 years old who had recovered from COVID-19. Both conserved end residues are part of each CDR3. The D gene is left open where the match is weak. Rows give clone size only sometimes, using once, few, many, or a class for an expanded clone.

J gene	D gene	V gene	clone size	CDR3 DNA	CDR3 protein
TRBJ1-5	TRBD1	TRBV5-5	-	TGTGCCAGCAGCCGGGACAGGGAGAAGCCCCAGCATTTT	CASSRDREKPQHF
TRBJ2-7	TRBD1	TRBV2	-	TGTGCCAGCAGTTCAAGGGACAGGGGTTTACACGAGCAGTACTTC	CASSSRDRGLHEQYF
TRBJ2-2	TRBD2	TRBV5-6	-	TGTGCCAGCAGCATTAGCGGGGGGGCGAGGACCGGGGAGCTGTTTTTT	CASSISGGARTGELFF
TRBJ1-5	TRBD1	TRBV24-1	once	TGTGCCACCAGTCCAGGGGGCTTGTCCAATCAGCCCCAGCATTTT	CATSPGGLSNQPQHF
TRBJ1-1	-	TRBV13	-	TGTGCCAGCAGCTCCGGGGGGGCGGCCACTGAAGCTTTCTTT	CASSSGGAATEAFF
TRBJ1-1	-	TRBV6-5	-	TGTGCCAGCAGTTACGCGGTATATGACACTGAAGCTTTCTTT	CASSYAVYDTEAFF
TRBJ1-6	-	TRBV12-5	-	TGTGCTAGTGGTTTGGACCAGGGATCCCTCCACTTT	CASGLDQGSLHF
TRBJ1-6	-	TRBV18	few	TGTGCCAGCTCACCAGCGGTTAGGGGTAATTCACCCCTCCACTTT	CASSPAVRGNSPLHF
TRBJ1-2	-	TRBV4-1	-	TGCGCCAGCAGCCAAGATGGCGCGGGTAACTATGGCTACACCTTC	CASSQDGAGNYGYTF
TRBJ2-3	-	TRBV6-5	-	TGTGCCAGCAGTTACTCAGGGGGTAGCACAGATACGCAGTATTTT	CASSYSGGSTDTQYF
TRBJ1-6	-	TRBV27	once	TGTGCCAGCAGCCCTTTATCACCGGATAATTCACCCCTCCACTTT	CASSPLSPDNSPLHF
TRBJ2-2	-	TRBV28	once	TGTGCCAGCAGTATGGCTGGACAGACCGGGGAGCTGTTTTTT	CASSMAGQTGELFF
TRBJ2-3	-	TRBV14	-	TGTGCCAGCAGCCAAGATCCCAGGTTCAGCACAGATACGCAGTATTTT	CASSQDPRFSTDTQYF
TRBJ2-1	-	TRBV5-8	once	TGTGCCAGCAGCCCCATTGAGGACTACAATGAGCAGTTCTTC	CASSPIEDYNEQFF
TRBJ2-1	TRBD1	TRBV23-1	-	TGCGCCAGCAGACACAACAAATTGGGACAGGAGTACAATGAGCAGTTCTTC	CASRHNKLGQEYNEQFF
TRBJ2-2	-	TRBV5-1	-	TGCGCCAGCAGCTTGGATGGGCTTACATACACCGGGGAGCTGTTTTTT	CASSLDGLTYTGELFF
TRBJ2-1	TRBD2	TRBV6-6	-	TGTGCCAGCAGTTACTCTAGCGGGGCCTTCTACAATGAGCAGTTCTTC	CASSYSSGAFYNEQFF
TRBJ1-6	TRBD1	TRBV10-2	-	TGCGCCAGCAGTGAGGGGACAGGGGTCTCACCCCTCCACTTT	CASSEGTGVSPLHF
TRBJ2-7	TRBD2	TRBV29-1	-	TGCAGCGTTGTGGGGGGGTCTAGAAGTTCCCACGAGCAGTACTTC	CSVVGGSRSSHEQYF
TRBJ1-3	-	TRBV9	-	TGTGCCAGCAGCGCCCCTCCTACTCTCTCTGGAAACACCATATATTTT	CASSAPPTLSGNTIYF
TRBJ2-1	-	TRBV7-9	-	TGTGCCAGCAGGGACCGGGGTGGGCCCGACAATGAGCAGTTCTTC	CASRDRGGPDNEQFF
TRBJ1-5	TRBD1	TRBV19	many	TGTGCCAGTAGCACAGGGGGGCGCAATCAGCCCCAGCATTTT	CASSTGGRNQPQHF
TRBJ1-1	-	TRBV7-9	few	TGTGCCAGCAGCTTAATAGTATCCGGTGTCACTGAAGCTTTCTTT	CASSLIVSGVTEAFF
TRBJ1-1	-	TRBV9	-	TGTGCCAGCAGCCCGGACAGAGCGCTTACCACTGAAGCTTTCTTT	CASSPDRALTTEAFF
TRBJ1-6	TRBD1	TRBV18	-	TGTGCCAGCTCACCCGGGACAGGGGATAATTCACCCCTCCACTTT	CASSPGTGDNSPLHF
TRBJ2-7	-	TRBV12-3/TRBV12-4	-	TGTGCCAGCAGTTTCTTGGGGACAAGGGAGCAGTACTTC	CASSFLGTREQYF
TRBJ2-1	TRBD2	TRBV5-1	few	TGCGCCAGCAGCTTGTCGGGACTACCTGACAATGAGCAGTTCTTC	CASSLSGLPDNEQFF
TRBJ1-2	-	TRBV7-9	once	TGTGCCAGCAGCTTAGGGACAGAGGCCTATGGCTACACCTTC	CASSLGTEAYGYTF
TRBJ1-6	TRBD1	TRBV18	few	TGTGCCAGCTCACTCACAGGGGGCTCCTATAATTCACCCCTCCACTTT	CASSLTGGSYNSPLHF
TRBJ1-5	-	TRBV18	few	TGTGCCAGCTCACCATTCCGGATCTCAGGGGATAATCAGCCCCAGCATTTT	CASSPFRISGDNQPQHF
TRBJ2-3	-	TRBV14	-	TGTGCCAGCAGCCAAATCCTGGGCCTGAGCACAGATACGCAGTATTTT	CASSQILGLSTDTQYF
TRBJ1-1	-	TRBV4-1	-	TGCGCCAGCAGCCCACAGGGCGCCACTGAAGCTTTCTTT	CASSPQGATEAFF
TRBJ2-1	TRBD1	TRBV27	few	TGTGCCAGCACCGAGACAGGGGAAGCCTACAATGAGCAGTTCTTC	CASTETGEAYNEQFF
TRBJ1-2	TRBD1	TRBV27	-	TGTGCCAGCAAACGGGACAGGGGTTACTATGGCTACACCTTC	CASKRDRGYYGYTF
TRBJ1-2	-	TRBV6-5	-	TGTGCCAGCAGTTACCGACCCCGGACAGCTCTATATGGCTACACCTTC	CASSYRPRTALYGYTF
TRBJ2-7	-	TRBV4-2	-	TGTGCCAGCAGCCAAGAGGGCCTAATCACCTACGAGCAGTACTTC	CASSQEGLITYEQYF
TRBJ2-3	TRBD2	TRBV27	-	TGTGCCAGCACTCGTATAGCGGGGTCCACAGATACGCAGTATTTT	CASTRIAGSTDTQYF
TRBJ1-1	TRBD1	TRBV6-5	few	TGTGCCAGCAGGATGGGACAGGGCTCCACTGAAGCTTTCTTT	CASRMGQGSTEAFF
TRBJ1-3	-	TRBV7-9	-	TGTGCCAGCAGCTTAGCGGCACGGGAGTGGAAAGGAAACACCATATATTTT	CASSLAAREWKGNTIYF
TRBJ1-6	TRBD1	TRBV6-4	-	TGTGCCAGCAGTGACTCGAGGGGGCTCCTCCACTTT	CASSDSRGLLHF
TRBJ2-3	-	TRBV11-2	-	TGTGCCAGCAGCTCTGGTCTAGGGCAGTATTTT	CASSSGLGQYF
TRBJ1-5	-	TRBV6-5	-	TGTGCCAGCAGCCGATACTCTTCGGGCAATCAGCCCCAGCATTTT	CASSRYSSGNQPQHF
TRBJ2-2	-	TRBV4-2	-	TGTGCCAGCAGCCAAGAGGGGGGGGCTGGCACCGGGGAGCTGTTTTTT	CASSQEGGAGTGELFF
TRBJ1-5	-	TRBV12-1	-	TGTGCCAGCAGCTTTGCACAGGATAGCAATCAGCCCCAGCATTTT	CASSFAQDSNQPQHF
TRBJ2-5	-	TRBV19	-	TGTGCCAGTAGTACGTCTGCAGGTCCGACCCAGTACTTC	CASSTSAGPTQYF
TRBJ2-1	-	TRBV12-3/TRBV12-4	-	TGTGCCAGCCCGCAGGGCCCTCTCAATGAGCAGTTCTTC	CASPQGPLNEQFF
TRBJ1-1	-	TRBV2	few	TGTGCCAGCAGAAAGATAGACAGCATCATGAACACTGAAGCTTTCTTT	CASRKIDSIMNTEAFF
TRBJ1-4	TRBD1	TRBV10-2	-	TGCGCCAGCAGTGAGTGGTTAGGGGGCTATAGTAATGAAAAACTGTTTTTT	CASSEWLGGYSNEKLFF
TRBJ1-1	-	TRBV29-1	-	TGCAGCGTTGAACAGGGATATGGGAACACTGAAGCTTTCTTT	CSVEQGYGNTEAFF
TRBJ1-1	-	TRBV2	-	TGTGCCAGCAGTGAAGCGAGGGTAAGCACTGAAGCTTTCTTT	CASSEARVSTEAFF
TRBJ1-2	TRBD1	TRBV18	-	TGTGCCAGCTCACCCACCGGGACAGGGGAATTTTCCTATGGCTACACCTTC	CASSPTGTGEFSYGYTF
TRBJ2-3	-	TRBV27	-	TGTGCCAGCAGTTTATATTACGGTACGAGTACAGATACGCAGTATTTT	CASSLYYGTSTDTQYF
TRBJ1-2	TRBD1	TRBV19	-	TGTGCCAGTAATACGGGACAGGGGCAAGGAGGCTACACCTTC	CASNTGQGQGGYTF
TRBJ1-6	-	TRBV21-1	-	TGTGCCAGCAGCCCACCGGGACAGGGCTTCTCACCCCTCCACTTT	CASSPPGQGFSPLHF
TRBJ2-3	TRBD1	TRBV15	-	TGTGCCACCAGAGGGACAGGGCACACAGATACGCAGTATTTT	CATRGTGHTDTQYF